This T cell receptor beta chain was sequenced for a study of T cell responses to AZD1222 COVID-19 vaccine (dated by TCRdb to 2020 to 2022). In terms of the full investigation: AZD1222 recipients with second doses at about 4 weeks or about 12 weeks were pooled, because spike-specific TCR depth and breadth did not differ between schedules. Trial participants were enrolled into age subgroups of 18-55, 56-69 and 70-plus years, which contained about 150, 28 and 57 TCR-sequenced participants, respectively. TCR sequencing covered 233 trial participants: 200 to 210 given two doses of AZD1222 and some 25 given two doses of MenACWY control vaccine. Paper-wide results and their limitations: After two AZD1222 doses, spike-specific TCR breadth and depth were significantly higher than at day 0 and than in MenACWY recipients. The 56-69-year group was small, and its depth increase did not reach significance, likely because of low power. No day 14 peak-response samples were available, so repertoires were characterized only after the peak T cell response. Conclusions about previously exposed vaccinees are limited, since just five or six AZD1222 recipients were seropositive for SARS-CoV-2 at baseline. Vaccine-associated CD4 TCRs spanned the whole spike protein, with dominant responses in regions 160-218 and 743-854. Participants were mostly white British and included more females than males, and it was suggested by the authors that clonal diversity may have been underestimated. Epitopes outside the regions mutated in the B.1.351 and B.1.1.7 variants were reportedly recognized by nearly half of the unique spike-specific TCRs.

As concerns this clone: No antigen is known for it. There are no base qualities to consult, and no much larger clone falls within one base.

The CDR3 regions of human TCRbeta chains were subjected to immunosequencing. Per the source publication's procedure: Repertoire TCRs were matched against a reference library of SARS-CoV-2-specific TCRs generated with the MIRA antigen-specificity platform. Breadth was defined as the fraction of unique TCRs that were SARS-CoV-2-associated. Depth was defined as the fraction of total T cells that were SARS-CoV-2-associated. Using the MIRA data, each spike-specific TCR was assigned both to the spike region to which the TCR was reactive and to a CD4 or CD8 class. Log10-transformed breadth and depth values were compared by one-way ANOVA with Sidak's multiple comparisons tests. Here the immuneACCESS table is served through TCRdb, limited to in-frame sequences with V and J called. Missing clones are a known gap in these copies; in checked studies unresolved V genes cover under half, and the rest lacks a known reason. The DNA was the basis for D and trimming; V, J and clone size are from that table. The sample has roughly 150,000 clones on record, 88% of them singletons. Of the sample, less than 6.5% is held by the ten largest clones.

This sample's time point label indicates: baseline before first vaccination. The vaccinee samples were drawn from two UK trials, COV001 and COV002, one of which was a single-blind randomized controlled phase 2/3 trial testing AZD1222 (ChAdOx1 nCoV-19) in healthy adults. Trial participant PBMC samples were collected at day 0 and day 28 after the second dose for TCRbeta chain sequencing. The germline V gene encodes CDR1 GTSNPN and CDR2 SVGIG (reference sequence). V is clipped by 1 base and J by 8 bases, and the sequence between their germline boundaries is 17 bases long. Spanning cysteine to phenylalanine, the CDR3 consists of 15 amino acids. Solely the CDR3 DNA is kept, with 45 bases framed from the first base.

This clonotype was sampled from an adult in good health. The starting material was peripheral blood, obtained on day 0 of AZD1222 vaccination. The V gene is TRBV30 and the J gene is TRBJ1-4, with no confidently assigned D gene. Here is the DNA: TGTGCCTGGAGTGAGAGGGCGACATCCGGGGAAAAACTGTTTTTT. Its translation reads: CAWSERATSGEKLFF.